This T cell receptor beta chain was recorded in a study of blood T cell repertoires in COVID-19. Study summary: Spain, Italy and the United States supplied samples that represented acute and convalescent COVID-19.

Per the original methods: Reference gene primers were amplified, and this amplification served to estimate nucleated cell counts. Only in-frame clones appear in the TCRdb table, and some are missing; sequencing was by immunoSEQ multiplex PCR. Clone size and V and J calls were adopted from that table, with D and trimming inferred from the DNA. The top ten clones hold roughly 6.3% of a sample with 200,000 to 250,000 clones, roughly nine tenths of them seen once. Germline V lookup: CDR1 MNHNY, CDR2 SVGAGI (reference sequence). The CDR3 loop spans 13 amino acids. V was pared by 5 bases and J by 9 bases, with 5 bases of the junction left unmatched.

The chain is built from TRBV6-6 and TRBJ2-1, with 9 bases matching TRBD1. The TCR sequence derives from a man in his 60s with acute or convalescent COVID-19. The specimen sequenced was peripheral blood. DNA of the CDR3: TGTGCCAGCAGTAGGGGGACAGGGACTGAGCAGTTCTTC. This codes for CASSRGTGTEQFF.